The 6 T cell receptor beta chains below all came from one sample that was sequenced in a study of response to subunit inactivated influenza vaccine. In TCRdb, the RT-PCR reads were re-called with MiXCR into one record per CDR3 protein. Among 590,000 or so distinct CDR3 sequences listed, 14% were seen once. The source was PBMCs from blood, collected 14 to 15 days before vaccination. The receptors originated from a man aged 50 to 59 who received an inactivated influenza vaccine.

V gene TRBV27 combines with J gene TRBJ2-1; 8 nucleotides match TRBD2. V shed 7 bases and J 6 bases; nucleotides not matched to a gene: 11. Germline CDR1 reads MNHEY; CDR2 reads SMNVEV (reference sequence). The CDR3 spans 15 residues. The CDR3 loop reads CASTISGRELNEQFF. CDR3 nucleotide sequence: TGTGCCAGCACCATTTCCGGGAGGGAACTCAATGAGCAGTTCTTC.

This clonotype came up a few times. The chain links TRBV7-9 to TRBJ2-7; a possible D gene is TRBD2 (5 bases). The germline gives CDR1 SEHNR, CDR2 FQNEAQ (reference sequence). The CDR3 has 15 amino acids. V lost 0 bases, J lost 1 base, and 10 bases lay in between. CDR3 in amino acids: CASSLAGALSYEQYF. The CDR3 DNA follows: TGTGCCAGCAGCTTAGCGGGAGCTCTATCCTACGAGCAGTACTTC.

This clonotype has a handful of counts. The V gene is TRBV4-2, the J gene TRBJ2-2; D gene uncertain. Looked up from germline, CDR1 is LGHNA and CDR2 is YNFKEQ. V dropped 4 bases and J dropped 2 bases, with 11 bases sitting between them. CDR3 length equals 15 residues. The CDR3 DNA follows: TGTGCCAGCAGCCCGCTCGCGATCAACACCGGGGAGCTGTTTTTT. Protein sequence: CASSPLAINTGELFF.

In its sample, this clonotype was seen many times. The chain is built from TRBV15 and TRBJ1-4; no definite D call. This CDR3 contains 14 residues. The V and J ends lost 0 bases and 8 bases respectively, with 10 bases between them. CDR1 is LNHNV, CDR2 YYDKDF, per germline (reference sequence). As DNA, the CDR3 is TGTGCCACCAGCAGAGATGTCGGGAACGAAAAACTGTTTTTT. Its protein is CATSRDVGNEKLFF. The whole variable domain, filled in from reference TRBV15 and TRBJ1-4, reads DAMVIQNPRYQVTQFGKPVTLSCSQTLNHNVMYWYQQKSSQAPKLLFHYYDKDFNNEADTPDNFQSRRPNTSFCFLDIRSPGLGDTAMYLCATSRDVGNEKLFFGSGTQLSVL.

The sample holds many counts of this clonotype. The CDR3 DNA reads TGTGCCAGCAGCGTGGCGGGAAGCACAGATACGCAGTATTTT. Translated: CASSVAGSTDTQYF. The rearrangement links TRBV9 to TRBJ2-3, with D maybe TRBD2 (6 bases). CDR3 size: 14 residues. The V gene lost 2 bases and the J gene lost 0 bases, with 7 bases spanning the gap. Germline V CDR1 and CDR2: SGDLS, YYNGEE.

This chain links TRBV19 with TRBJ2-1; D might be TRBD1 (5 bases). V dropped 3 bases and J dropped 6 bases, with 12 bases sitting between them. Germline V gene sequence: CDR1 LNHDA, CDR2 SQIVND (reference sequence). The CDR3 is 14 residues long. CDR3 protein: CASSMRSRGNEQFF. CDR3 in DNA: TGTGCCAGTAGTATGAGGAGTAGGGGCAATGAGCAGTTCTTC.